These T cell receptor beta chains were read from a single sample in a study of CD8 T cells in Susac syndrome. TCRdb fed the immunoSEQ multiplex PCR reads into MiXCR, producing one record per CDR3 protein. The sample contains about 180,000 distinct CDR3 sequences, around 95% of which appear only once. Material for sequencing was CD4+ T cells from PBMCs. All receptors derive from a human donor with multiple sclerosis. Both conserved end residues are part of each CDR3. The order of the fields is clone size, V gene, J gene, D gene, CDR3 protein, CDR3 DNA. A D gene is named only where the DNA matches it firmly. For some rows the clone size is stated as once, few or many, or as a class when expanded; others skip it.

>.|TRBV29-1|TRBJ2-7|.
CSGALLVAGAYEQYF
TGCAGCGGGGCCCTGTTGGTTGCAGGTGCCTACGAGCAGTACTTC
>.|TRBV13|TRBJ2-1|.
CASSLYGEWTSYNEQFF
TGTGCCAGCAGCTTATATGGAGAGTGGACATCTTACAATGAGCAGTTCTTC
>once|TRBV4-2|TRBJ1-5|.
CASSQDEAAGQPQHF
TGTGCCAGCAGCCAAGACGAGGCAGCAGGACAGCCCCAGCATTTT
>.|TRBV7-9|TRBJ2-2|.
CASSSQGGSGELFF
TGTGCCAGCAGCTCGCAAGGAGGATCCGGGGAGCTGTTTTTT
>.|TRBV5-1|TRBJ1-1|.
CASSLREPNTEAFF
TGCGCCAGCAGCTTGCGGGAGCCGAACACTGAAGCTTTCTTT
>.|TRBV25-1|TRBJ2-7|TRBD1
CASSDPATGASEQYF
TGTGCCAGCAGTGATCCTGCTACAGGGGCGTCCGAGCAGTACTTC
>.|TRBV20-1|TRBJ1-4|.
CSARTPATNEKLFF
TGCAGTGCGCGGACACCTGCAACTAATGAAAAACTGTTTTTT
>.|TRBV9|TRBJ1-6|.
CASSPTRVSPLHF
TGTGCCAGCTCCCCCACCAGGGTTTCACCCCTCCACTTT
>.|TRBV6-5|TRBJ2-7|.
CASSPELGRYEQYF
TGTGCCAGCAGTCCCGAACTTGGGAGATACGAGCAGTACTTC
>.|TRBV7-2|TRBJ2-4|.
CASSLGNIQYF
TGTGCCAGCAGCTTAGGAAACATTCAGTACTTC
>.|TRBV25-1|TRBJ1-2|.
CASSGTKGGYTF
TGTGCCAGCAGTGGGACCAAGGGCGGCTACACCTTC
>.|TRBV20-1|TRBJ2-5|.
CSASGRRVGTQYF
TGCAGTGCTAGTGGGCGGCGGGTGGGGACCCAGTACTTC
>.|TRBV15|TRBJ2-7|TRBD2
CATSPRGGEQYF
TGTGCCACCAGCCCCCGGGGGGGTGAGCAGTACTTC
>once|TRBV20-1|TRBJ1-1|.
CSARDYLNTEAFF
TGCAGTGCTAGAGACTACCTGAACACTGAAGCTTTCTTT
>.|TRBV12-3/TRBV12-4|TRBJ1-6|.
CASTSRGVGSPLHF
TGTGCCAGCACCTCCCGGGGGGTTGGGTCACCCCTCCACTTT
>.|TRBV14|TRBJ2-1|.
CASSQLGSYNEQFF
TGTGCCAGCAGCCAGCTAGGGTCCTACAATGAGCAGTTCTTC
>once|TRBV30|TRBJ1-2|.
CAGGGQGYYGYTF
TGTGCCGGAGGGGGGCAGGGATACTATGGCTACACCTTC
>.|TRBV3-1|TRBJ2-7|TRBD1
CASRGTGRGEQYF
TGTGCCAGCAGAGGGACAGGGAGAGGCGAGCAGTACTTC
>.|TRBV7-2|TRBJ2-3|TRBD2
CASSLASGGPTDTQYF
TGTGCCAGCAGCTTAGCTAGCGGGGGTCCCACAGATACGCAGTATTTT
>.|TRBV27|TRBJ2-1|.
CASSLFLANPLYNEQFF
TGTGCCAGCAGTTTATTTCTAGCGAACCCTCTCTACAATGAGCAGTTCTTC
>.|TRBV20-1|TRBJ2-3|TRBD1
CSARGVNRGDTQYF
TGCAGTGCTAGGGGTGTCAACAGGGGAGATACGCAGTATTTT
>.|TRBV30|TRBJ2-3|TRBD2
CAWSGLGSGGPGTQYF
TGTGCCTGGAGTGGCCTCGGGTCGGGGGGGCCTGGTACGCAGTATTTT
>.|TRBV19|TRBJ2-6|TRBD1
CASSIRDRGTGANVLTF
TGTGCCAGTAGTATAAGAGACAGGGGGACTGGGGCCAACGTCCTGACTTTC
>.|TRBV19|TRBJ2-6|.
CASRHGANVLTF
TGTGCCAGTAGACATGGGGCCAACGTCCTGACTTTC
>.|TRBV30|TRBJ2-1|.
CGQGTTTYNEQFF
TGTGGTCAGGGGACTACCACCTACAATGAGCAGTTCTTC
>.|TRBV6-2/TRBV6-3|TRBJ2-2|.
CASRRDRLEVGELFF
TGTGCCAGCAGGCGGGACAGATTGGAGGTCGGGGAGCTGTTTTTT
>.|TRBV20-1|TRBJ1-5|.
CSARGPPDIQPQHF
TGCAGTGCTAGAGGCCCCCCGGACATTCAGCCCCAGCATTTT
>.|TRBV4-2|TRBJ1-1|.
CASSQVTDQNTEAFF
TGTGCCAGCAGCCAAGTCACCGACCAGAACACTGAAGCTTTCTTT
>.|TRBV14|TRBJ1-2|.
CASSQIGYGYTF
TGTGCCAGCAGCCAAATCGGCTATGGCTACACCTTC
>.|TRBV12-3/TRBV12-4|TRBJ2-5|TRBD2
CASSLLPSGVQETQYF
TGTGCCAGCAGTTTGCTGCCTAGCGGGGTCCAAGAGACCCAGTACTTC
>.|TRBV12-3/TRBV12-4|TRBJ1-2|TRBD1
CASSSPRTGLLGGYTF
TGTGCCAGCAGTTCCCCCCGGACAGGCCTCTTAGGTGGCTACACCTTC
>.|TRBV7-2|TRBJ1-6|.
CASSLYSQFSASNSPLHF
TGTGCCAGCAGCTTGTATTCCCAGTTCTCAGCCTCCAATTCACCCCTCCACTTT
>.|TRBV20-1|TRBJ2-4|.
CSLTAKNIQYF
TGCAGTTTGACTGCCAAAAACATTCAGTACTTC
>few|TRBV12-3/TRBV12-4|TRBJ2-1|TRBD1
CASSPGGRNEQFF
TGTGCCAGCAGCCCAGGGGGCCGGAATGAGCAGTTCTTC
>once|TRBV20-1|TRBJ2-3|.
CSASQPDTQYF
TGCAGTGCTAGTCAACCAGATACGCAGTATTTT
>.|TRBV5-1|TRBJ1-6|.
CASSLEWGGDSPLHF
TGCGCCAGCAGCTTGGAGTGGGGGGGTGATTCACCCCTCCACTTT
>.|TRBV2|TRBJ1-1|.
CASRYTGNTEAFF
TGTGCCAGCAGGTACACAGGGAACACTGAAGCTTTCTTT
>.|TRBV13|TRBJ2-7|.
CASSIRGSSYEQYF
TGTGCCAGCAGCATCCGGGGCAGCTCCTACGAGCAGTACTTC
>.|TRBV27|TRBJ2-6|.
CASTQNPASAIYVLTF
TGTGCCAGCACTCAAAATCCCGCATCGGCTATTTACGTCCTGACTTTC
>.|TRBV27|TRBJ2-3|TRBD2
CASRRERTDTQYF
TGTGCCAGCAGGCGGGAGCGAACAGATACGCAGTATTTT
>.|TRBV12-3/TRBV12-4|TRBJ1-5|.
CASSLAGNNQPQHF
TGTGCCAGCAGTTTAGCGGGGAACAATCAGCCCCAGCATTTT
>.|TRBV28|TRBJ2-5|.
CASGTPGTYETQYF
TGTGCCAGTGGGACTCCGGGGACGTACGAGACCCAGTACTTC
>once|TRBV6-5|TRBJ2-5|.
CASRSTKYQETQYF
TGTGCCAGCAGGTCAACAAAGTACCAAGAGACCCAGTACTTC
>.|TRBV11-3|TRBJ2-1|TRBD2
CASSSGTSGGHEQFF
TGTGCCAGCAGCTCCGGGACTAGCGGGGGACATGAGCAGTTCTTC
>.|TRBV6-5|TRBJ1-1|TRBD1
CASSGRGQNTEAFF
TGTGCCAGCAGTGGCAGGGGGCAGAACACTGAAGCTTTCTTT
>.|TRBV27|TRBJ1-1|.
CASSFGEGWEPFF
TGTGCCAGCAGTTTTGGGGAGGGCTGGGAGCCTTTCTTT
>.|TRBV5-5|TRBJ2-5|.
CASSTEGSRTQYF
TGTGCCAGCAGCACCGAGGGCAGCCGGACCCAGTACTTC
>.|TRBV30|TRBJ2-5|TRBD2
CAHVLRSGGDGETQYF
TGTGCGCACGTCCTCCGGTCCGGGGGGGACGGAGAGACCCAGTACTTC
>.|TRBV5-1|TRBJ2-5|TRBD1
CASSYRQGAETQYF
TGCGCCAGCAGCTACAGACAGGGTGCGGAGACCCAGTACTTC
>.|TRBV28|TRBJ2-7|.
CATVQRYEQYF
TGTGCCACCGTTCAGAGATACGAGCAGTACTTC
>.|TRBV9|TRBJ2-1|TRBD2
CASGLAIGNEQFF
TGTGCCAGTGGACTAGCAATAGGGAATGAGCAGTTCTTC
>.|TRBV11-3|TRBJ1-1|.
CASSLDRGAMNTEAFF
TGTGCCAGCAGCTTAGATCGGGGGGCGATGAACACTGAAGCTTTCTTT
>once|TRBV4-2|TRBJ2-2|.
CASRTITGELFF
TGTGCCAGCAGAACTATTACCGGGGAGCTGTTTTTT
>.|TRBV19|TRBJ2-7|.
CASRQSYSYEQYF
TGTGCCAGTAGGCAGTCATATTCCTACGAGCAGTACTTC